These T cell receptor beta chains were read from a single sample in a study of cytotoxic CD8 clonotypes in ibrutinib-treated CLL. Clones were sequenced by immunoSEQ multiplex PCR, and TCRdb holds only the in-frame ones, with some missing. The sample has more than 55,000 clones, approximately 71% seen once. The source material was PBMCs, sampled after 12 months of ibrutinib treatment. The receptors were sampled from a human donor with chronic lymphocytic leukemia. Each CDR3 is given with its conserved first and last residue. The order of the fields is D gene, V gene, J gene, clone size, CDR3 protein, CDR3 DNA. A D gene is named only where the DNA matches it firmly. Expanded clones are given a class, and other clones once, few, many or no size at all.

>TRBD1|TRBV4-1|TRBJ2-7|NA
CASSQRSSGGSSYEQYF
TGCGCCAGCAGCCAACGATCCTCAGGGGGAAGTTCCTACGAGCAGTACTTC
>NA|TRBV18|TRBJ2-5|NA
CASSLGSRPQETQYF
TGTGCCAGCTCTCTGGGGAGCAGACCGCAAGAGACCCAGTACTTC
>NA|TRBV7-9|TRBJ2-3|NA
CASSPSGNTQYF
TGTGCCAGCAGCCCTTCGGGGAATACGCAGTATTTT
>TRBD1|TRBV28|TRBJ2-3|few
CASSSIDRGVSTDTQYF
TGTGCCAGCAGTTCAATCGACAGGGGAGTTTCCACAGATACGCAGTATTTT
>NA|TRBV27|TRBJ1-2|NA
CASSFGQGIYGYTF
TGTGCCAGCAGTTTTGGGCAGGGGATCTATGGCTACACCTTC
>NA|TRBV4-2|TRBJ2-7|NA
CASSLSGWGNSEQYF
TGTGCCAGCAGCCTGAGCGGTTGGGGCAACTCCGAGCAGTACTTC
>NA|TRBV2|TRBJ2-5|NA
CASSDSRAAQETQYF
TGTGCCAGCAGTGACTCGAGGGCGGCTCAAGAGACCCAGTACTTC
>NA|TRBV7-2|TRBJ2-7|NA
CASSLVRGTSYEQYF
TGTGCCAGCAGCTTAGTGAGGGGGACCTCCTACGAGCAGTACTTC
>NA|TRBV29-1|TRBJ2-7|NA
CSVKAGVAYEQYF
TGCAGCGTTAAGGCTGGGGTAGCCTACGAGCAGTACTTC
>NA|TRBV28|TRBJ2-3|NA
CASSPQGHLTDTQYF
TGTGCCAGCAGTCCCCAAGGACATTTAACAGATACGCAGTATTTT
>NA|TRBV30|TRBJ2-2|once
CAWSFNPTFNTGELFF
TGTGCCTGGAGTTTCAACCCAACTTTCAACACCGGGGAGCTGTTTTTT
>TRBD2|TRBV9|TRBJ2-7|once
CASSTGPTPAGVYF
TGTGCCAGCAGCACGGGACCTACACCCGCGGGGGTGTACTTC
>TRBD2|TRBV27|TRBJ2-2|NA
CASSLRLAGGRGTGELFF
TGTGCCAGCAGTTTACGGCTAGCGGGGGGGCGGGGCACCGGGGAGCTGTTTTTT
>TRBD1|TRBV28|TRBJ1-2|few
CASSLTLTGGMRGYTF
TGTGCCAGCAGTTTGACCCTAACAGGGGGCATGCGGGGCTACACCTTC
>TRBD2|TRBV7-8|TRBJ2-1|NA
CASTRAGETQFF
TGTGCCAGCACCCGAGCGGGAGAGACCCAGTTCTTC
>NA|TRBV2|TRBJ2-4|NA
CASSEPGTGNIQYF
TGTGCCAGCAGTGAACCCGGGACTGGAAACATTCAGTACTTC
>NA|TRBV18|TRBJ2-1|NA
CASSPTDGRGNEQFF
TGTGCCAGCTCCCCCACCGATGGACGGGGCAATGAGCAGTTCTTC
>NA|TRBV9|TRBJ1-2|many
CASSVESGGYTF
TGTGCCAGCAGCGTAGAGAGCGGAGGCTACACCTTC
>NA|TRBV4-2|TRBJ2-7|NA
CASSQETQGGYEQYF
TGTGCCAGCAGCCAAGAGACCCAGGGGGGCTACGAGCAGTACTTC
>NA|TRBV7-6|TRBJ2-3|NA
CASSLGPPDTQYF
TGTGCCAGCAGCTTAGGTCCTCCAGATACGCAGTATTTT
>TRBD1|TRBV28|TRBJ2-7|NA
CANVGVSRDRGGDYEQYF
TGTGCCAACGTGGGAGTATCCCGGGACAGGGGGGGGGACTACGAGCAGTACTTC
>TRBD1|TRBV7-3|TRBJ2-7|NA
CASSPDRSSYEQYF
TGTGCCAGCAGCCCGGACAGGAGCTCCTACGAGCAGTACTTC
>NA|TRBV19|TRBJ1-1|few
CASSPSGTEAFF
TGTGCCAGTAGTCCCTCGGGAACTGAAGCTTTCTTT
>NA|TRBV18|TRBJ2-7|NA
CASSLGENNKKYF
TGTGCCAGCTCACTCGGCGAAAATAATAAGAAGTACTTC
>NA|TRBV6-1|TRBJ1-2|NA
CASNPTGYGYTF
TGTGCCAGCAACCCGACGGGCTATGGCTACACCTTC
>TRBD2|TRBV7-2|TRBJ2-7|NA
CASSLGGLAGEEYF
TGTGCCAGCAGCTTAGGGGGACTAGCGGGAGAGGAGTACTTC
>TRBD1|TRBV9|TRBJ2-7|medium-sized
CASSVARGPTYEQYF
TGTGCCAGCAGCGTAGCGAGGGGGCCAACCTACGAGCAGTACTTC
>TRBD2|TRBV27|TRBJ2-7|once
CASSPRTSASYEQYF
TGTGCCAGCAGTCCCCGGACTAGCGCGTCCTACGAGCAGTACTTC
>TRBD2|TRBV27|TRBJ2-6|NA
CASSPSRGAGANVLTF
TGTGCCAGCAGTCCGTCGCGGGGGGCAGGGGCCAACGTCCTGACTTTC
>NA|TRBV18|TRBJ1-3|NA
CASSPGADSGNTIYF
TGTGCCAGCTCACCAGGGGCCGACTCTGGAAACACCATATATTTT
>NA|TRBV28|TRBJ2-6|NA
CASRIGGSGANVLTF
TGTGCCAGCAGAATAGGGGGGTCTGGGGCCAACGTCCTGACTTTC
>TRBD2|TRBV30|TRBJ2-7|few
CAWSVQGGGLAGAYEQYF
TGTGCCTGGAGTGTTCAGGGGGGTGGACTAGCGGGAGCTTACGAGCAGTACTTC
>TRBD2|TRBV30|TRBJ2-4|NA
CAWTLGGLAGEFGSKNIQYF
TGTGCCTGGACTTTAGGGGGACTAGCGGGAGAATTCGGGTCCAAAAACATTCAGTACTTC
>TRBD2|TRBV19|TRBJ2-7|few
CASSISGGSSYEQYF
TGTGCCAGTAGTATCTCTGGCGGGAGCTCCTACGAGCAGTACTTC
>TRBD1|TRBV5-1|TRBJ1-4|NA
CASRVGGRGNEKLFF
TGCGCCAGCAGGGTAGGGGGCCGGGGTAATGAAAAACTGTTTTTT
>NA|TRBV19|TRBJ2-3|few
CASSIDAADTQYF
TGTGCCAGTAGTATAGATGCGGCAGATACGCAGTATTTT
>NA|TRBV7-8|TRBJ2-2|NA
CASSRFSGADGELFF
TGTGCCAGCAGTCGCTTTTCGGGGGCTGACGGGGAGCTGTTTTTT
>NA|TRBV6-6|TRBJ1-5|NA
CASSYRYYQPQHF
TGTGCCAGCAGTTACAGGTATTATCAGCCCCAGCATTTT
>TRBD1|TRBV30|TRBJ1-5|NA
CAWSARQGASFRGNQPQHF
TGTGCCTGGAGTGCCCGACAGGGGGCTTCGTTTAGGGGAAATCAGCCCCAGCATTTT
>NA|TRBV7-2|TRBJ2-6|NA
CASSEDGVDVLTF
TGTGCCAGCAGCGAAGACGGCGTTGACGTCCTGACTTTC
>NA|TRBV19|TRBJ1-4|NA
CASSILPTNEKLFF
TGTGCCAGTAGTATCCTCCCAACTAATGAAAAACTGTTTTTT
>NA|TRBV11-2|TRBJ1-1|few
CASSLVGGGTEAFF
TGTGCCAGCAGCTTAGTTGGCGGAGGAACTGAAGCTTTCTTT
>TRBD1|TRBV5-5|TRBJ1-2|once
CASSLQQGIYGYTF
TGTGCCAGCAGCTTACAACAGGGGATCTATGGCTACACCTTC
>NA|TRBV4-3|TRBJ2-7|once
CASSPLPQYF
TGCGCCAGCAGCCCCCTCCCGCAGTACTTC
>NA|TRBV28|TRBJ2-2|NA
CASRKTGNTGELFF
TGTGCCAGCAGAAAAACAGGGAACACCGGGGAGCTGTTTTTT
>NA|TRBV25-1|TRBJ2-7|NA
CASSETGTAGYEQYF
TGTGCCAGCAGCGAGACCGGGACAGCGGGCTACGAGCAGTACTTC
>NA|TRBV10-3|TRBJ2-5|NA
CAISGAGTQYF
TGTGCCATCAGCGGGGCGGGGACCCAGTACTTC
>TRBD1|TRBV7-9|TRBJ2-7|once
CASSIDRVGDEQYF
TGTGCCAGCAGCATCGACAGGGTGGGCGACGAGCAGTACTTC
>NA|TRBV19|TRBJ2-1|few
CASSIGWDGQFF
TGTGCCAGTAGTATTGGGTGGGACGGGCAGTTCTTC
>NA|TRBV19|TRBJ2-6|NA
CASSSRTTGANVLTF
TGTGCCAGTAGTAGCAGGACAACTGGGGCCAACGTCCTGACTTTC
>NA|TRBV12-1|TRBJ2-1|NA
CAPTSLAEQFF
TGTGCCCCGACTAGCCTGGCTGAGCAGTTCTTC
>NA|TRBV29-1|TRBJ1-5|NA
CSVAGTGNQPQHF
TGCAGCGTTGCGGGGACGGGCAATCAGCCCCAGCATTTT
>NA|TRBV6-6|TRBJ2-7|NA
CASSPTRSSYEQYF
TGTGCCAGCAGTCCGACTAGAAGCTCCTACGAGCAGTACTTC